These 30 T cell receptor beta chains share one sample of origin, sequenced in a study of patients and donors after allogeneic stem cell transplantation. Each CDR3 protein is one row after TCRdb ran MiXCR on the RT-PCR reads. This table holds roughly 880,000 distinct CDR3 sequences, 18% found once. Input material: blood, either unsorted or a sorted T cell fraction (not recorded which). The receptors originated from a human donor who was either an allogeneic HSCT recipient or a stem cell or donor lymphocyte infusion donor (not recorded which). It is not recorded whose cells these are; they may come from a transplant donor.

In this sample, this clonotype turned up a few times. The chain combines TRBV20-1 with TRBJ2-2, with 8 bases lining up with TRBD2. V dropped 2 bases and J dropped 5; count of bases not matched to a gene: 7. Germline V gives CDR1 DFQATT, CDR2 SNEGSKA (reference sequence). The CDR3 extends over 15 amino acids. The CDR3 protein is CSARRAGARTGELFF. In nucleotides, the CDR3 is TGCAGTGCTAGACGAGCGGGAGCAAGAACCGGGGAGCTGTTTTTT.

In this sample, this clonotype turned up a few times. The chain employs TRBV20-1 and TRBJ1-1, with a possible D match to TRBD1 (6 bases). This CDR3 has 17 amino acids. V lost 5 bases and J lost 1, with 23 bases in between. From germline, CDR1 is DFQATT and CDR2 SNEGSKA (reference sequence). The chain's CDR3 is CSAGGGLSALTNTEAFF. As DNA, the CDR3 is TGCAGTGCTGGAGGGGGGCTATCCGCGTTGACGAACACTGAAGCTTTCTTT.

As DNA, the CDR3 is TGTGCCAGCAGCCTACCCCCCGGGGCAAGGAACACTGAAGCTTTCTTT. It yields the protein CASSLPPGARNTEAFF. V gene TRBV3-1 combines with J gene TRBJ1-1, with a tentative D call TRBD1 (5 bases). V lost 4 bases and J 1 base, leaving 16 bases between the germline ends. From germline, CDR1 is LGHDT and CDR2 YNNKEL (reference sequence). This CDR3 has 16 residues.

The sample holds a few counts of this clonotype. The rearrangement uses TRBV5-1 and TRBJ2-2; D is ambiguous. CDR3 length: 15 amino acids. V lost 1 base and J lost 5, with 12 bases in between. CDR1 SGHRS and CDR2 YFSETQ come from the germline V gene. CDR3: CASSLLTPSTGELFF. CDR3 DNA sequence: TGCGCCAGCAGCTTGCTGACCCCCTCAACCGGGGAGCTGTTTTTT.

This chain uses TRBV11-2 with TRBJ1-1; no firm D call. The CDR3 runs 17 residues. Trimming stripped 3 bases from V and 0 bases from J, with 17 bases between. Germline CDR1 and CDR2: SGHAT and FQNNGV. The CDR3: CASSFGVDPFLNTEAFF. The CDR3 nucleotides read TGTGCCAGCAGCTTTGGAGTTGATCCGTTCCTGAACACTGAAGCTTTCTTT.

This clonotype was detected only a few times. The CDR3 nucleotides read TGTGCCAGCAGCGGGGACGTGACAGGGAACACTGAAGCTTTCTTT. Protein: CASSGDVTGNTEAFF. J is TRBJ1-1 and V is TRBV9, with D possibly matching TRBD1 (6 bases). This CDR3 contains 15 residues. The V end was cut by 3 bases, the J end by 1 base, with 13 bases between. Germline V gene data show CDR1 as SGDLS and CDR2 as YYNGEE. The entire variable domain, with the rest obtained from reference TRBV9 and TRBJ1-1, is as follows: DSGVTQTPKHLITATGQRVTLRCSPRSGDLSVYWYQQSLDQGLQFLIQYYNGEERAKGNILERFSAQQFPDLHSELNLSSLELGDSALYFCASSGDVTGNTEAFFGQGTRLTVV.

V is TRBV6-2 or TRBV6-3 and J is TRBJ2-5; D may be TRBD1 or TRBD2 (5 bases each). Germline lookup yields CDR1 MNHEY and CDR2 SVGEGT. This CDR3 spans 15 amino acids. DNA of the CDR3: TGTGCAGCCCAGACGAGGGGAAGGTACCAAGAGACCCAGTACTTC. Translation gives CAAQTRGRYQETQYF.

This chain links TRBV10-2 with TRBJ2-4; D is ambiguous. The V gene's germline CDR1 is WSHSY and CDR2 SAAADI. CDR3 size: 14 residues. V was clipped by 0 bases and J by 5 bases, with 8 bases between them. CDR3 in DNA: TGCGCCAGCAGTGAGTCGGGGTCTCAAAACATTCAGTACTTC. This sequence encodes CASSESGSQNIQYF.

This clonotype was seen only a few times. The chain uses TRBV20-1 and TRBJ2-3, with a weak D call TRBD2 (5 bases). This CDR3 has 14 residues. Deletions cut 1 base from V and 2 bases from J, with 10 bases between. Germline V CDR1 and CDR2: DFQATT, SNEGSKA (reference sequence). The CDR3 sequence is CSARVPGFTDTQYF. The CDR3 DNA is TGCAGTGCTAGAGTTCCGGGGTTCACAGATACGCAGTATTTT.

The chain recombines TRBV7-2 with TRBJ1-5, with a tentative D call TRBD1 (5 bases). The CDR3 is 15 residues long. Germline V gene data show CDR1 as SGHTA and CDR2 as FQGNSA. Deletions cut 5 bases from V and 4 bases from J, with 15 bases between. The CDR3 sequence: CASSTQGSYNQPQHF. Written as DNA, the CDR3 is TGTGCCAGCAGCACCCAGGGTAGTTATAATCAGCCCCAGCATTTT.

The chain recombines TRBV7-2 with TRBJ2-5; D possibly corresponds to TRBD2 (6 bases). Trimming cost V 5 bases and J 5 bases, with 18 bases left between them. The CDR3 consists of 15 residues. The germline V gene has CDR1 SGHTA and CDR2 FQGNSA. CDR3 bases: TGTGCCAGCAGCCCCTCTGCGGGGATTAGTGAGACCCAGTACTTC. Protein sequence: CASSPSAGISETQYF. Filled out from reference TRBV7-2 and TRBJ2-5, the complete variable domain reads GAGVSQSPSNKVTEKGKDVELRCDPISGHTALYWYRQSLGQGLEFLIYFQGNSAPDKSGLPSDRFSAERTGGSVSTLTIQRTQQEDSAVYLCASSPSAGISETQYFGPGTRLLVL.

J is TRBJ1-4 and V is TRBV19, with D maybe TRBD1 (5 bases). CDR1 and CDR2 (germline): LNHDA, SQIVND (reference sequence). CDR3 length: 14 amino acids. Trimming stripped 3 bases from V and 7 bases from J, with 12 bases between. In DNA form, the CDR3 reads TGTGCCAGTAGTATTAGGGGACTCGGTGAAAAACTGTTTTTT. Its translation: CASSIRGLGEKLFF.

This clonotype occurred a few times. CDR3 DNA: TGTGCCAGCGCCGGACAGAGCCCGTCACCCCTCCACTTT. It specifies CASAGQSPSPLHF. The chain couples TRBV7-9 to TRBJ1-6; maybe TRBD1 (6 bases). CDR3 length: 13 residues. Trimming removed 8 bases at V and 10 bases at J, with 15 bases between. Germline assignment: CDR1 SEHNR and CDR2 FQNEAQ (reference sequence). The whole variable domain, remainder taken from reference TRBV7-9 and TRBJ1-6, is DTGVSQNPRHKITKRGQNVTFRCDPISEHNRLYWYRQTLGQGPEFLTYFQNEAQLEKSRLLSDRFSAERPKGSFSTLEIQRTEQGDSAMYLCASAGQSPSPLHFGNGTRLTVT.

This chain connects TRBV4-2 to TRBJ1-5; 8 bases align to TRBD1. The germline gives CDR1 LGHNA, CDR2 YNFKEQ. V was pared by 0 bases and J by 4 bases, with 8 bases of the junction left unmatched. The CDR3 is 17 amino acids. The CDR3 DNA follows: TGTGCCAGCAGCCAAGAAAGTGTAAGGACAGGGAATCAGCCCCAGCATTTT. It encodes CASSQESVRTGNQPQHF.

V and J are TRBV11-2 and TRBJ2-5; 9 bases map to TRBD2. The length of the CDR3 is 16 residues. CDR1 is SGHAT and CDR2 is FQNNGV in the germline V gene. V trimming: 4 bases; J trimming: 0 bases; junction bases outside the gene matches: 6. The CDR3 DNA reads as TGTGCCAGCAGCTCCGGGCTAGCGGGAAACCAAGAGACCCAGTACTTC. This translates into CASSSGLAGNQETQYF.

V usage is TRBV20-1 and J usage is TRBJ1-1; D possibly corresponds to TRBD1 (6 bases). Trimming pared 4 bases from V and 12 bases from J, leaving 18 bases between. The CDR3 sequence is 12 residues long. Per germline, CDR1 DFQATT and CDR2 SNEGSKA (reference sequence). The CDR3 coding sequence is TGCAGTGCTAAAAGGCCGAGGGGGGTAACTTTCTTT. This sequence encodes CSAKRPRGVTFF.

The chain has TRBV6-2 or TRBV6-3 and TRBJ2-1, with D possibly TRBD1 on 5 matching bases. Deletions cut 5 bases from V and 6 bases from J, with 14 bases between. The CDR3 has 14 residues. Germline CDR1 reads MNHEY; CDR2 reads SVGEGT. The CDR3 DNA sequence: TGTGCCAGCAGTGGCAGGGCCACCCCCAATGAGCAGTTCTTC. Encoded protein: CASSGRATPNEQFF.

Concerning this clonotype itself: A read error is possible here, since a much larger clone lies one base away. V is TRBV12-3 or TRBV12-4 and J is TRBJ2-3; D is undetermined. CDR3 length: 13 amino acids. V gave up 3 bases and J gave up 4 bases, with 8 bases separating them. CDR3 region: CASSFTAADTQYF. The CDR3 DNA is TGTGCCAGCAGTTTCACGGCCGCAGATACGCAGTATTTT.

This clonotype has a handful of counts. J is TRBJ2-1 and V is TRBV24-1, with 7 bases identical to TRBD1. J lost 2 bases, V lost 0 bases, and 6 bases had no gene match. This CDR3 region has 17 residues. Germline V gene lookup returns CDR1 KGHDR and CDR2 SFDVKD. The CDR3 is CATSDLRTGDPYNEQFF. In nucleotides, the CDR3 is TGTGCCACCAGTGATTTGCGGACAGGAGATCCCTACAATGAGCAGTTCTTC.

This chain uses TRBV5-1 with TRBJ1-5; D possibly corresponds to TRBD1 (6 bases). CDR3 length: 15 amino acids. The germline V gene encodes CDR1 SGHRS and CDR2 YFSETQ. Trimming left V 2 bases short and J 3 bases short, with 12 bases between. For the CDR3, the DNA is TGCGCCAGCAGCTTATCCAGGGGCGTCAATCAGCCCCAGCATTTT. This codes for CASSLSRGVNQPQHF.

The chain links TRBV5-5 to TRBJ1-5; the D gene is possibly TRBD1 (6 bases). The CDR3 length is 18 residues. Germline CDR1 is SGHKS and CDR2 is YYEKEE (reference sequence). Trimming removed 4 bases from V and 0 bases from J, with 20 bases in between. The CDR3 DNA follows: TGTGCCAGCAGCCTCAAATATCGGACAGCTAATAGCAATCAGCCCCAGCATTTT. This sequence encodes CASSLKYRTANSNQPQHF.

The rearrangement links TRBV6-5 to TRBJ1-2, with TRBD1 identical over 7 bases. The CDR3 loop spans 16 amino acids. V lost 3 bases, J lost 2 bases, and 9 bases stayed unmatched. In germline, CDR1 is MNHEY, CDR2 SVGAGI. The CDR3 DNA reads as TGTGCCAGCAGTTATAACGCCCAGACAGGGAACTATGGCTACACCTTC. It specifies CASSYNAQTGNYGYTF.

About this clonotype: Germline and junction disagree at one end, which may indicate a read error. This chain uses TRBV12-3 or TRBV12-4 with TRBJ2-3; 9 bases line up with TRBD2. The CDR3 has 11 amino acids. CDR3: CASSRGTSMGF. In nucleotides, the CDR3 is TGTGCCAGCAGCCGAGGGACTAGCATGGGTTTT.

This clonotype was picked up a small number of times. This rearrangement joins TRBV7-6 to TRBJ1-1; TRBD1 is a possible D gene (6 bases). The V gene's germline CDR1 is SGHVS and CDR2 FNYEAQ. V lost 1 base, J lost 5 bases, and 11 bases lay in between. The CDR3 is 14 amino acids. The CDR3 here is CASSLEQGLTEAFF. The CDR3 DNA sequence: TGTGCCAGCAGCTTAGAACAGGGCCTAACTGAAGCTTTCTTT.

A few counts support this clonotype. This may stem from a read error, because a much larger clone lies one nucleotide away. The chain employs TRBV12-3 or TRBV12-4 and TRBJ2-1, with D uncertain. The CDR3 extends over 11 amino acids. V was shortened by 2 bases and J by 8 bases, with 4 bases between the two germline ends. The CDR3 sequence is CASSLMHEQFF. The CDR3 DNA sequence: TGTGCCAGCAGTTTAATGCATGAGCAGTTCTTC.

This clonotype has only a few counts. CDR3: CASSLTDGEKLFF. The CDR3 DNA is TGCGCCAGCAGCCTAACGGACGGTGAAAAACTGTTTTTT. The chain is built from TRBV5-1 and TRBJ1-4; the D is unclear. V gave up 4 bases and J gave up 7 bases, with 11 bases separating them. Germline values: CDR1 SGHRS, CDR2 YFSETQ. The CDR3 runs to 13 residues.

This clonotype was found many times. The CDR3 protein is CASSGTGKFETQYF. The DNA for the CDR3 is TGTGCCAGCAGCGGGACAGGGAAGTTTGAGACCCAGTACTTC. J is TRBJ2-5 and V is TRBV25-1, with TRBD1 identical over 9 bases. The CDR3 sequence is 14 residues long. Germline values: CDR1 MGHDK, CDR2 SYGVNS. The trim removed 6 bases at V and 5 bases at J, leaving 7 bases unmatched.

This clonotype was counted only a few times. The J gene is TRBJ1-3, the V gene TRBV5-6; the D is unclear. The CDR3 contains 16 residues. Germline V gene data show CDR1 as SGHDT and CDR2 as YYEEEE. Trimming removed 4 bases from V and 0 bases from J, with 14 bases in between. This CDR3 is CASSPGRTNSGNTIYF. DNA of the CDR3: TGTGCCAGCAGCCCGGGGAGGACCAACTCTGGAAACACCATATATTTT.

This clonotype was counted ten times or more. This chain joins TRBV7-9 and TRBJ2-1; D is undetermined. V was trimmed by 6 bases and J by 0 bases, leaving 6 bases between them. CDR1 SEHNR and CDR2 FQNEAQ come from the germline V gene (reference sequence). The CDR3 extends over 13 amino acids. The CDR3 bases are TGTGCCAGCAGGGAGAGCTCCTACAATGAGCAGTTCTTC. It encodes CASRESSYNEQFF.

The gene calls are TRBV5-4 and TRBJ2-7, with D perhaps TRBD2 (6 bases). V gave up 0 bases and J gave up 6 bases, with 16 bases separating them. CDR3 size: 15 residues. The germline CDR1 and CDR2 sequences are SGHNT and YYREEE (reference sequence). CDR3 nucleotide sequence: TGTGCCAGCAGCTTGGAGCGGGCCCCCCCGCTCGAGCAGTACTTC. Translating it yields CASSLERAPPLEQYF.